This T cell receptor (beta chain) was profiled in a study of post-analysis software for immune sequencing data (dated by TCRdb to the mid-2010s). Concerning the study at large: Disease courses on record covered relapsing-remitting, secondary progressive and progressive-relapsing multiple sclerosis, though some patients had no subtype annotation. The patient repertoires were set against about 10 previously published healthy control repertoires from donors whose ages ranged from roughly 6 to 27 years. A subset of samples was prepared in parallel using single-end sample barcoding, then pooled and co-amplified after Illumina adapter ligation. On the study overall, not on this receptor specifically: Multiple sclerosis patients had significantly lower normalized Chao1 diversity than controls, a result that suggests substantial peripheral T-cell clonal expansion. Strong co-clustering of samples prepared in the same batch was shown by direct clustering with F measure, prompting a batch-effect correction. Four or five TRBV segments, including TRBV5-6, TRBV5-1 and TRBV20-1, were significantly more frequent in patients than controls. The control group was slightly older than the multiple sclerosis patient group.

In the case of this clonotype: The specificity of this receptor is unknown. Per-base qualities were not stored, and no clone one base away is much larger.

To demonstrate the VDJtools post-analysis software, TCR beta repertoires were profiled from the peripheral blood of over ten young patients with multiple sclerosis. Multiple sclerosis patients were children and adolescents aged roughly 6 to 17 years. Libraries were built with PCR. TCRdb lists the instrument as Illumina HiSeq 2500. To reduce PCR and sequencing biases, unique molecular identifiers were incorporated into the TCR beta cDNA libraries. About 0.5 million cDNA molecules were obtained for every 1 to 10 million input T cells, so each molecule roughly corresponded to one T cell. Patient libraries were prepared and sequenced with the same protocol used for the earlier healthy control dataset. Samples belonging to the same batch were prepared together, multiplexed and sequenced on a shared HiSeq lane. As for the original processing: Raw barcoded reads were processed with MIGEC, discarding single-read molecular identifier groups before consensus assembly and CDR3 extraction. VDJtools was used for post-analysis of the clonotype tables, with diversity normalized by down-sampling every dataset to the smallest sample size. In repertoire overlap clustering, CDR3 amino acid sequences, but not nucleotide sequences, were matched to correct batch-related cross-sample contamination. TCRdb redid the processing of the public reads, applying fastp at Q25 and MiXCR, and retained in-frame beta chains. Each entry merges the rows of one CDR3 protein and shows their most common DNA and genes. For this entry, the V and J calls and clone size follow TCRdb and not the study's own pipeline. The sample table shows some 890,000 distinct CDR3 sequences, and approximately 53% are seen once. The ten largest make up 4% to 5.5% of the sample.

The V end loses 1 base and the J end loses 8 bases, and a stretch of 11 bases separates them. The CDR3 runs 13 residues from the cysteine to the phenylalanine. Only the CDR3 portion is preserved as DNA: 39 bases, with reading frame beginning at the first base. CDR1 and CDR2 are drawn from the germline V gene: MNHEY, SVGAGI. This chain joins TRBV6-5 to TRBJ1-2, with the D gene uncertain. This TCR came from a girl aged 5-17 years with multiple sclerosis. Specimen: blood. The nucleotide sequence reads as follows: TGTGCCAGCAGTTACTGGCAGGACTCCGGCTACACCTTC. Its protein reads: CASSYWQDSGYTF.